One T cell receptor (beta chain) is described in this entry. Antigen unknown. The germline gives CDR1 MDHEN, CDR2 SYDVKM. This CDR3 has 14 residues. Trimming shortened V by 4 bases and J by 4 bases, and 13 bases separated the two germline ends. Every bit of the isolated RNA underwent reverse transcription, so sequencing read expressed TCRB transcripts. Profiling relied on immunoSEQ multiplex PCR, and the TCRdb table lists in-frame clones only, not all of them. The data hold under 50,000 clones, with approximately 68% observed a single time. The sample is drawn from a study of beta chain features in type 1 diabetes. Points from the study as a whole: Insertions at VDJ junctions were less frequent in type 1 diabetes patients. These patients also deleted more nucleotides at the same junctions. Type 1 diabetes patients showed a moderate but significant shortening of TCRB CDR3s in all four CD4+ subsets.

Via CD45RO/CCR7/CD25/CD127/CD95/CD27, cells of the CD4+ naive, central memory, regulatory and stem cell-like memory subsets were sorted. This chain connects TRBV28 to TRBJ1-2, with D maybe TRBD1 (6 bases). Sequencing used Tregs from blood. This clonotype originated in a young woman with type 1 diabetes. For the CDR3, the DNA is TGTGCCAGCAGTTCACCGGGACACGTCTATGGCTACACCTTC. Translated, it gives CASSSPGHVYGYTF.